This TCR beta chain was sequenced for a study of CXCR3-negative and CXCR3-positive naive CD8 T cells. General study results and limits: Hydrophobicity was higher for TRB CDR3s found in CXCR3-positive naive cells than in CXCR3-negative naive cells.

CDR3 size: 14 residues. CDR1 is SGHDN and CDR2 is FVKESK in the germline V gene. Points on this clonotype: What it recognizes is unknown.

The libraries of TRB cDNA were constructed through 5' RACE using UMI labels. Using the 5' RACE reads, TCRdb records one entry per CDR3 protein without DNA. The specimen's table records 140,000 to 150,000 distinct CDR3 sequences. The clonotype comes from a human donor in good health. Some clones in this sample may be carry-over from other donors' samples. The sequenced sample was naive CXCR3+ CD8+ T cells from blood. Subset here: CD45RO-CCR7+CD27+CD95- naive CD8+ T cells expressing CXCR3 (TNR3+). V gene TRBV14 combines with J gene TRBJ2-2; TCRdb outputs TRBD1, but without DNA this stays unchecked. The CDR3: CASSLHRGPGELFF.